The 17 T cell receptor beta chains below were found in one sample sequenced in a study of T-cell reconstitution after alpha-beta-depleted transplantation in children. For TCRbeta, the library was prepared with unique molecular identifiers. TCRdb reprocessed the PCR reads via MiXCR and lists one record per CDR3 protein. The sample gives 500,000 or so distinct CDR3 sequences, roughly 10% of which show up once; 13% to 15% is in the top ten. The sequencing here drew on PBMCs, mostly from graft donor cells, taken 180 days after TCRalphabeta/CD19-depleted stem cell transplant. The receptors were sampled from a female patient between 2 and 15 years old who had a stem cell transplant for aplastic anemia, so the T cells may come from the graft donor.

The chain carries TRBV21-1 and TRBJ1-1; the listed D gene, TRBD1, was not tested against the DNA. TRBV21-1 is annotated as a pseudogene. This CDR3 spans 13 amino acids. The chain's CDR3 is CASSSGGAPEAFF. The CDR3 DNA reads TGTGCCAGCTCCTCAGGGGGCGCCCCTGAAGCTTTCTTT.

V gene TRBV5-1 combines with J gene TRBJ1-1; maybe TRBD1 (5 bases). Looked up from germline, CDR1 is SGHRS and CDR2 is YFSETQ. V lost 6 bases to trimming and J lost 8 bases, with 14 bases between them. The CDR3 is 12 amino acids. The CDR3 reads CASMFEGAEAFF. The CDR3 nucleotides read TGCGCCAGCATGTTCGAAGGGGCAGAAGCTTTCTTT.

This clonotype was seen a handful of times. The chain recombines TRBV5-1 with TRBJ2-7; a weak D match, TRBD2 (5 bases). This CDR3 comprises 16 residues. CDR1 and CDR2 (germline): SGHRS, YFSETQ. Between the trimmed V and J ends, which lost 0 bases and 5 bases, there was a span of 18 bases. The CDR3 is CASSLGPHVLAHEQYF. In DNA, the CDR3 is TGCGCCAGCAGCTTGGGTCCCCATGTCTTAGCGCACGAGCAGTACTTC.

The chain links TRBV28 to TRBJ2-7; TRBD1 is a possible D gene (5 bases). This CDR3 contains 15 residues. Germline values: CDR1 MDHEN, CDR2 SYDVKM. Trimming pared 8 bases from V and 0 bases from J, leaving 17 bases between. The CDR3 bases are TGTGCCAGCCAAGGGGCCCGACAGTTCTCCTACGAGCAGTACTTC. This encodes CASQGARQFSYEQYF.

Ten or more counts support this clonotype. The gene calls are TRBV7-2 and TRBJ2-2; D not certain. With 3 bases removed from V and 5 bases from J, the gap between germline ends came to 10 bases. There are 14 residues in the CDR3. CDR1 and CDR2 (germline): SGHTA, FQGNSA. DNA of the CDR3: TGTGCCAGCAGCTTCCCCTGGGTGACCGGGGAGCTGTTTTTT. Translating gives CASSFPWVTGELFF.

The chain has TRBV5-6 and TRBJ2-3, with 7 positions matching TRBD1. V shed 1 base and J 6 bases; nucleotides not matched to a gene: 2. The CDR3 runs 13 residues. Germline-derived CDR1 and CDR2 are SGHDT and YYEEEE. CDR3 amino acids: CASSLKQGDTQYF. The CDR3 DNA is TGTGCCAGCAGCTTGAAACAGGGGGATACGCAGTATTTT.

This clonotype came up a few times. The rearrangement joins TRBV29-1 to TRBJ2-1; weak D call: TRBD2 (7 bases). Trimming pared 7 bases from V and 4 bases from J, leaving 17 bases between. Germline CDR1 SQVTM, CDR2 ANQGSEA. The CDR3 has 14 residues. CDR3 in DNA: TGCAGCGAAAGAGGGGGGGAAAGGTACAATGAGCAGTTCTTC. This translates into CSERGGERYNEQFF.

This chain links TRBV20-1 with TRBJ1-2; D possibly corresponds to TRBD1 (5 bases). Trimming shortened V by 1 base and J by 1 base, and 25 bases separated the two germline ends. The CDR3 loop spans 19 amino acids. The germline CDR1 and CDR2 sequences are DFQATT and SNEGSKA (reference sequence). The CDR3 sequence: CSARVPLGQGPTYNYGYTF. DNA for the CDR3: TGCAGTGCTAGAGTTCCCCTCGGGCAGGGTCCCACTTATAACTATGGCTACACCTTC.

The sample holds a few counts of this clonotype. This rearrangement joins TRBV3-1 to TRBJ2-3; TRBD2 matches 8 bases. This CDR3 is built from 15 residues. Germline CDR1 reads LGHDT; CDR2 reads YNNKEL (reference sequence). V shed 3 bases and J 5 bases; nucleotides not matched to a gene: 7. CDR3 DNA: TGTGCCAGCAGCCAGCCGGGACTAGGAGGAGATACGCAGTATTTT. Encoded protein: CASSQPGLGGDTQYF.

This clonotype was detected only a few times. This chain links TRBV11-1 with TRBJ2-6, with 7 bases lining up with TRBD1. Trimming removed 1 base from V and 0 bases from J; junction bases left unmatched: 9. The length of the CDR3 is 19 residues. The germline gives CDR1 SGHAT, CDR2 FQDESV (reference sequence). In DNA form, the CDR3 reads TGTGCCAGCAGCTTAGACCGGACAGGTGGGCTCTCTGGGGCCAACGTCCTGACTTTC. It is translated as CASSLDRTGGLSGANVLTF.

This rearrangement joins TRBV15 to TRBJ2-1, with 8 bases that match TRBD1. V dropped 0 bases and J dropped 2; count of bases not matched to a gene: 6. The CDR3 is made up of 17 amino acids. The germline V gene encodes CDR1 LNHNV and CDR2 YYDKDF (reference sequence). The CDR3 here is CATSRDRDRRTYNEQFF. Written as DNA, the CDR3 is TGTGCCACCAGCAGAGACCGGGACAGGAGGACCTACAATGAGCAGTTCTTC.

The chain carries TRBV7-2 and TRBJ1-1; no clear D gene. This CDR3 comprises 15 residues. Germline V gives CDR1 SGHTA, CDR2 FQGNSA. Trimming shortened V by 2 bases and J by 4 bases, and 14 bases separated the two germline ends. The CDR3: CASSLLGAGSTEAFF. For the CDR3, the DNA is TGTGCCAGCAGCTTACTTGGTGCAGGAAGCACTGAAGCTTTCTTT.

This clonotype appeared a few times. The chain is built from TRBV20-1 and TRBJ2-6; unclear D gene. V lost 3 bases, J lost 4 bases, and 10 bases lay in between. The CDR3 contains 14 residues. Germline assignment: CDR1 DFQATT and CDR2 SNEGSKA (reference sequence). DNA for the CDR3: TGCAGTGCTAGTAAGATATCGGGGGCCAACGTCCTGACTTTC. Translating gives CSASKISGANVLTF.

This clonotype showed up many times. This rearrangement joins TRBV29-1 to TRBJ2-5; D is perhaps TRBD2 (5 bases). Trimming pared 3 bases from V and 5 bases from J, leaving 10 bases between. The CDR3 length is 12 residues. Germline V lookup: CDR1 SQVTM, CDR2 ANQGSEA. The CDR3: CSVDLTGETQYF. The CDR3 nucleotides read TGCAGCGTTGACCTCACGGGGGAGACCCAGTACTTC.

There are a few counts of this clonotype. The rearrangement links TRBV6-1 to TRBJ2-7; tentative D call: TRBD1 (6 bases). Trimming removed 5 bases at V and 2 bases at J, with 13 bases between. The CDR3 has 14 residues. Germline assignment: CDR1 MNHNS and CDR2 SASEGT. The CDR3 loop reads CASSRNREPYEQYV. CDR3 bases: TGTGCCAGCAGTAGAAACAGGGAGCCCTACGAGCAGTACGTC.

This chain links TRBV6-1 with TRBJ2-3, with 8 bases lining up with TRBD2. The CDR3 runs 15 residues. Trimming at V came to 6 bases and at J to 0 bases, leaving 5 bases not matched to a gene. The germline V gene encodes CDR1 MNHNS and CDR2 SASEGT. The CDR3 DNA follows: TGTGCCAGCAGAAACGGACTAGCTAGCACAGATACGCAGTATTTT. Protein: CASRNGLASTDTQYF.

CDR3 in DNA: TGTGCCACCAGCAGAGAAAAGGGGGCAGAGACCGGGGAGCTGTTTTTT. Translation: CATSREKGAETGELFF. The V call is TRBV15, the J call TRBJ2-2, with 7 nucleotides matching TRBD1. The CDR3 loop spans 16 amino acids. The germline CDR1 and CDR2 sequences are LNHNV and YYDKDF (reference sequence). V lost 0 bases, J lost 5 bases, and 6 bases stayed unmatched.